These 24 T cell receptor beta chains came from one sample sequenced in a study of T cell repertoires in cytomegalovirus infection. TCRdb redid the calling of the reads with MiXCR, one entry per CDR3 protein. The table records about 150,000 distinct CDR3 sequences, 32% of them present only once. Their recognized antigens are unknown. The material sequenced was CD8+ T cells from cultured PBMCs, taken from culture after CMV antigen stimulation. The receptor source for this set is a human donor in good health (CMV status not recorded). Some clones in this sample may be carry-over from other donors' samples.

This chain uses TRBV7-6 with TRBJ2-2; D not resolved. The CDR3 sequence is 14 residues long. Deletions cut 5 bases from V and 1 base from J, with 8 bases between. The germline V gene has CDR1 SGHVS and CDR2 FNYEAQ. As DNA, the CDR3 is TGTGCCAGCAGCCCCGAGGTGAACACCGGGGAGCTGTTTTTT. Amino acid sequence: CASSPEVNTGELFF.

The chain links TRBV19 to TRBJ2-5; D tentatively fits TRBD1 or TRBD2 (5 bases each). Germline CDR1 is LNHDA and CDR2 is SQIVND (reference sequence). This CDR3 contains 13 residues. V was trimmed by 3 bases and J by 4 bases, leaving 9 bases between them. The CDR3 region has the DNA TGTGCCAGTAGTATCAGGGACGGAGAGACCCAGTACTTC. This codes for CASSIRDGETQYF.

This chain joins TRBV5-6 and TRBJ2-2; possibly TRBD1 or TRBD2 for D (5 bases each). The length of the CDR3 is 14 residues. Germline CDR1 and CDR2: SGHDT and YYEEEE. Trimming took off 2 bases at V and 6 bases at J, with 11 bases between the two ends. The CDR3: CASSLWGSAGELFF. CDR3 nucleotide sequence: TGTGCCAGCAGCTTATGGGGGAGCGCCGGGGAGCTGTTTTTT.

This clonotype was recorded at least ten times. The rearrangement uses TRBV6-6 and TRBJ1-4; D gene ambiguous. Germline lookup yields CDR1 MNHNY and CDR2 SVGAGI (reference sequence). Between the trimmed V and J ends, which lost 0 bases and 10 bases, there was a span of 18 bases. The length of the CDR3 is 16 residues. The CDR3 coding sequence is TGTGCCAGCAGTTACTCGGGCGCAGGAGTGGATGGAAAACTGTTTTTT. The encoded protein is CASSYSGAGVDGKLFF.

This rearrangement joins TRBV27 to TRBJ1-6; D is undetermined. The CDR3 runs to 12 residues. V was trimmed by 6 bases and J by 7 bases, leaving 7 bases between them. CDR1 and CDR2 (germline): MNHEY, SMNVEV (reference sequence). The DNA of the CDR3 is TGTGCCAGCAGACCACAGAATTCACCCCTCCACTTT. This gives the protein CASRPQNSPLHF.

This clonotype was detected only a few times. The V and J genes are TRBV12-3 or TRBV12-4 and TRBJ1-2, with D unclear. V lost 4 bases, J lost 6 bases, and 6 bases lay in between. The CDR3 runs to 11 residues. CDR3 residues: CASSWRNGYTF. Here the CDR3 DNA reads TGTGCCAGCAGTTGGAGAAATGGCTACACCTTC.

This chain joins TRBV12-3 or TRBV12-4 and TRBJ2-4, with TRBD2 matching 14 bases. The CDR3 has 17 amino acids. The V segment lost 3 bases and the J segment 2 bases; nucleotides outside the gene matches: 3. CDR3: CASSFGLAGGPKNIQYF. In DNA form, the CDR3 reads TGTGCCAGCAGTTTCGGACTAGCGGGGGGACCCAAAAACATTCAGTACTTC.

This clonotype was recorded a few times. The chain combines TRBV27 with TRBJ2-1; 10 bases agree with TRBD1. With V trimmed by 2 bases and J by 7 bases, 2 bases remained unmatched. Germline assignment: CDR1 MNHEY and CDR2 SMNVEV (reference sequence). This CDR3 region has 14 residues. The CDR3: CASSLGTGENEQFF. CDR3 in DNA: TGTGCCAGCAGTTTAGGGACAGGGGAAAATGAGCAGTTCTTC.

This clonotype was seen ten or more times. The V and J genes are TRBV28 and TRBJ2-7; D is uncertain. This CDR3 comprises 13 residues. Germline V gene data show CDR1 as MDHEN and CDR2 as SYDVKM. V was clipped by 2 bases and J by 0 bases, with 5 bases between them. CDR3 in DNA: TGTGCCAGCAGTTTAAGATCCTCCTACGAGCAGTACTTC. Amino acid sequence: CASSLRSSYEQYF. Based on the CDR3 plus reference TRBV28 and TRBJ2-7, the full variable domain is DVKVTQSSRYLVKRTGEKVFLECVQDMDHENMFWYRQDPGLGLRLIYFSYDVKMKEKGDIPEGYSVSREKKERFSLILESASTNQTSMYLCASSLRSSYEQYFGPGTRLTVT.

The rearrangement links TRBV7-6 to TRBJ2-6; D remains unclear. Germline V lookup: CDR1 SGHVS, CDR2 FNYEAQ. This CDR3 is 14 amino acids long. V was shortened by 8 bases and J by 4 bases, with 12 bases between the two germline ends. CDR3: CASSFGLGANVLTF. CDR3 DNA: TGTGCCAGCTCTTTCGGATTGGGGGCCAACGTCCTGACTTTC.

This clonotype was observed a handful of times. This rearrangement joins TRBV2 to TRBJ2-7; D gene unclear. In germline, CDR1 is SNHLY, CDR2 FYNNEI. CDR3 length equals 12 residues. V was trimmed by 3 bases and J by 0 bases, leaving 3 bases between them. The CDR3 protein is CASSDGSYEQYF. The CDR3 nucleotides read TGTGCCAGCAGTGACGGCTCCTACGAGCAGTACTTC.

CDR3 coding DNA: TGTGCCAGCAGTTTACCGGACAGGGGGTCTGGCTACACCTTC. It codes for CASSLPDRGSGYTF. The V call is TRBV12-3 or TRBV12-4, the J call TRBJ1-2, with 10 nucleotides matching TRBD1. The CDR3 has 14 amino acids. Trimming took 2 bases from V and 7 from J; bases not matched to a gene: 4.

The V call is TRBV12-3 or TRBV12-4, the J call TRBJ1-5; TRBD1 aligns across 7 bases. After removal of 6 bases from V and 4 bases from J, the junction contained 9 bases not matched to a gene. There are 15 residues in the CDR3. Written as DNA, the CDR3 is TGTGCCAGCAGAAGACAGGGCGGGCCTAATCAGCCCCAGCATTTT. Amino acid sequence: CASRRQGGPNQPQHF.

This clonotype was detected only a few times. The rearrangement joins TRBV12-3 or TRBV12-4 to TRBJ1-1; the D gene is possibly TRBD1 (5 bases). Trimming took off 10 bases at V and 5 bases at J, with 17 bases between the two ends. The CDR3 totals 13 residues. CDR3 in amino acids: CAITGPRGTEAFF. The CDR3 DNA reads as TGTGCCATCACGGGGCCCCGGGGGACTGAAGCTTTCTTT.

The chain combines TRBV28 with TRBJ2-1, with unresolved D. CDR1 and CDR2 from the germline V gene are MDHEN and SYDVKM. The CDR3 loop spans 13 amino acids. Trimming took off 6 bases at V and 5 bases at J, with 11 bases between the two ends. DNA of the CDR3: TGTGCCAGCAGCCCCGCGTTACACAATGAGCAGTTCTTC. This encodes CASSPALHNEQFF. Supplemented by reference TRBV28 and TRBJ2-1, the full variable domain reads DVKVTQSSRYLVKRTGEKVFLECVQDMDHENMFWYRQDPGLGLRLIYFSYDVKMKEKGDIPEGYSVSREKKERFSLILESASTNQTSMYLCASSPALHNEQFFGPGTRLTVL.

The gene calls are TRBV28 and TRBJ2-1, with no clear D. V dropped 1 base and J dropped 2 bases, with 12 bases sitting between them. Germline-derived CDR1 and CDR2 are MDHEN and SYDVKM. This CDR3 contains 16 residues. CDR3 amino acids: CASSLYPLGPYNEQFF. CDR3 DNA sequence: TGTGCCAGCAGTTTATACCCTTTAGGGCCCTACAATGAGCAGTTCTTC.

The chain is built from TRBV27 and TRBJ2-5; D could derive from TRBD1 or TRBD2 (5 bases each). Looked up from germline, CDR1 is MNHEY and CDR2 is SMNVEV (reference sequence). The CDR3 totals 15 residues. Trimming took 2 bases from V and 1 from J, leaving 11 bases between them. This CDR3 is CASSLRGGSQETQYF. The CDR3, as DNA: TGTGCCAGCAGTTTAAGGGGCGGGTCCCAAGAGACCCAGTACTTC.

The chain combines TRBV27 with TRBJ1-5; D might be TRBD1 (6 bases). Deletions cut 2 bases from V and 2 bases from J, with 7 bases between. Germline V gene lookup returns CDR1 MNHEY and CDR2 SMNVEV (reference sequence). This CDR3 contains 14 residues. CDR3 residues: CASSLPGGNQPQHF. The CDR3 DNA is TGTGCCAGCAGTTTACCAGGGGGCAATCAGCCCCAGCATTTT.

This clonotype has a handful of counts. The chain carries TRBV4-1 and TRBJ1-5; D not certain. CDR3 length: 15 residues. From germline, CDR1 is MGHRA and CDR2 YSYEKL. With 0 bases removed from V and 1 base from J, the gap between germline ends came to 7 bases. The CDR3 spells CASSQDGRSNQPQHF. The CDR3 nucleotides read TGCGCCAGCAGCCAAGATGGACGGAGCAATCAGCCCCAGCATTTT.

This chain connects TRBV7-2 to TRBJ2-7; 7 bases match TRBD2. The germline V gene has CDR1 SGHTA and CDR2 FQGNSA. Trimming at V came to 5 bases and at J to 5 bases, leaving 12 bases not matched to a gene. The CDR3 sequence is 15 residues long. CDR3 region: CASSPTGGSGDEQYF. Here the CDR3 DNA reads TGTGCCAGCAGCCCCACCGGGGGGTCTGGCGACGAGCAGTACTTC. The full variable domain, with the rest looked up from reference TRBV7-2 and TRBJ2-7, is GAGVSQSPSNKVTEKGKDVELRCDPISGHTALYWYRQSLGQGLEFLIYFQGNSAPDKSGLPSDRFSAERTGGSVSTLTIQRTQQEDSAVYLCASSPTGGSGDEQYFGPGTRLTVT.

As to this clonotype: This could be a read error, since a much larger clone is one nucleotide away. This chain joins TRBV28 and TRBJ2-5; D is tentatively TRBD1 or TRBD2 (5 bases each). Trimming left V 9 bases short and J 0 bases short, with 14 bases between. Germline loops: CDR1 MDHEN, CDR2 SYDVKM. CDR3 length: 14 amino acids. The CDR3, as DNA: TGTGCCAGTGGGATGGGGACGTACCAAGAGACCCAGTACTTC. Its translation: CASGMGTYQETQYF.

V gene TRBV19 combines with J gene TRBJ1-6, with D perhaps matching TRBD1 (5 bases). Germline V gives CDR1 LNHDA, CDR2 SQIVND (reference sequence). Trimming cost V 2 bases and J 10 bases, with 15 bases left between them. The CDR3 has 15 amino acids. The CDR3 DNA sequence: TGTGCCAGTAGTATATTCGGGGAAGGACAATCACCCCTCCACTTT. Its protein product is CASSIFGEGQSPLHF.

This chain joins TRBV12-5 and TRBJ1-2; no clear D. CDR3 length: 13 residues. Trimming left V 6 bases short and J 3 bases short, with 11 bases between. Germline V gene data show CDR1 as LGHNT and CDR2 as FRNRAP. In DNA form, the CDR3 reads TGTGCTAGTGGGGGCGGGAGGGACTATGGCTACACCTTC. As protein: CASGGGRDYGYTF.

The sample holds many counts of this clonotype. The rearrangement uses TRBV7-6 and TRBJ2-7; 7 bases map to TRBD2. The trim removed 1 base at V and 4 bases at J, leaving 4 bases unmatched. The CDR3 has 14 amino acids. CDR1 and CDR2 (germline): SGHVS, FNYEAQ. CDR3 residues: CASSLGTSAYEQYF. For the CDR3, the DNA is TGTGCCAGCAGCTTAGGGACTAGTGCATACGAGCAGTACTTC.